The 19 T cell receptor beta chains listed next were all sequenced from one sample in a study of regulatory T cells in long-lasting Graves disease. Noted time point: persistent/refractory GD, antithyroid drugs over 5 years with positive TRAb. Extracted PBMC RNA gave rise to the TCR library. Construction of TCR beta libraries relied on iRepertoire HTBI primers and on Arm-PCR targeting CDR3 regions. Via MiXCR, TCRdb re-called the multiplex PCR reads, giving one row per CDR3 protein. The repertoire holds about 460,000 distinct CDR3 sequences, with about 20% as singletons. The specimen was peripheral blood mononuclear cells (PBMCs), collected when the disease was refractory, from a patient treated with antithyroid drugs. The receptors here all came from a female donor with Graves disease.

This clonotype showed up just a few times. The chain couples TRBV5-1 to TRBJ2-2; 10 bases line up with TRBD1. Losses at the gene ends were 3 bases for V and 5 bases for J; bases not matched to a gene: 7. The CDR3 sequence is 16 residues long. Germline V gene lookup returns CDR1 SGHRS and CDR2 YFSETQ. CDR3 sequence reads: CASSWTAGQGTGELFF. The CDR3, as DNA: TGCGCCAGCAGCTGGACTGCGGGACAGGGGACCGGGGAGCTGTTTTTT.

This clonotype was seen at least ten times. CDR3 nucleotide sequence: TGTGCCAGCAGTTCAGACGGCCCTGATGGTGGCTACACCTTC. Its protein product is CASSSDGPDGGYTF. V usage is TRBV12-3 or TRBV12-4 and J usage is TRBJ1-2; D is ambiguous. CDR3 size: 14 residues. The V end was cut by 4 bases, the J end by 7 bases, with 16 bases between.

The CDR3 spells CASSPDSQASYEQYF. DNA for the CDR3: TGTGCCAGCAGCCCCGACTCCCAGGCATCCTACGAGCAGTACTTC. The chain is built from TRBV7-2 and TRBJ2-7; D call uncertain. The CDR3 extends over 15 amino acids. Germline loops: CDR1 SGHTA, CDR2 FQGNSA. Deletions cut 5 bases from V and 1 base from J, with 15 bases between.

This clonotype has a count of ten or more. The junction and the germline gene differ at one end; a read error may be behind it. This chain links TRBV11-2 with TRBJ1-1; 9 nucleotides align to TRBD1. Germline CDR1 and CDR2: SGHAT and FQNNGV. The CDR3 has 14 amino acids. CDR3 sequence (DNA): TGTGCCAGCAGCTCACCCGGGACAGGGACTGAGGCTTTCTTT. Its protein product is CASSSPGTGTEAFF.

This clonotype was seen many times. The chain uses TRBV7-2 and TRBJ2-5; D might be TRBD1 (6 bases). The V and J ends lost 5 bases and 2 bases respectively, with 9 bases between them. Germline V gene sequence: CDR1 SGHTA, CDR2 FQGNSA. CDR3 length: 13 amino acids. Here the CDR3 DNA reads TGTGCCAGCAGCCTCGACAGGCAAGAGACCCAGTACTTC. Translation: CASSLDRQETQYF.

The table lists this clonotype with many counts. The gene calls are TRBV28 and TRBJ1-5; no firm D call. V lost 7 bases and J 1 base, leaving 11 bases between the germline ends. There are 14 residues in the CDR3. Looked up from germline, CDR1 is MDHEN and CDR2 is SYDVKM. CDR3 sequence (DNA): TGTGCCAGCACCCCGATATACAGCAATCAGCCCCAGCATTTT. Translation: CASTPIYSNQPQHF.

The rearrangement links TRBV2 to TRBJ2-7, with TRBD1 as a possible D gene (6 bases). The V end lost 7 bases, the J end lost 3 bases, and 10 bases lay between the germline ends. Germline V CDR1 and CDR2: SNHLY, FYNNEI. This CDR3 has 12 amino acids. This CDR3 reads CASTGAVYEQYF. In DNA, the CDR3 is TGTGCCAGCACAGGGGCTGTCTACGAGCAGTACTTC.

The chain carries TRBV5-1 and TRBJ1-3, with D perhaps TRBD1 (6 bases). CDR1 is SGHRS and CDR2 is YFSETQ in the germline V gene. The CDR3 is made up of 14 amino acids. The V end was cut by 6 bases, the J end by 2 bases, with 12 bases between. The CDR3 DNA reads as TGCGCCAGCAATCTGGACAGTACTGGAAACACCATATATTTT. It translates to CASNLDSTGNTIYF.

V and J are TRBV18 and TRBJ2-5, with a possible D match to TRBD1 (7 bases). CDR3 length: 16 amino acids. V was clipped by 0 bases and J by 2 bases, with 13 bases between them. Per the germline V gene, CDR1 is KGHSH and CDR2 is LQKENI. DNA for the CDR3: TGTGCCAGCTCACCACCGGCGGGACAGCAGCAAGAGACCCAGTACTTC. Translated, it gives CASSPPAGQQQETQYF.

This chain links TRBV7-2 with TRBJ1-4; D is unclear. This CDR3 spans 14 amino acids. Germline CDR1 reads SGHTA; CDR2 reads FQGNSA. Trimming shortened V by 8 bases and J by 8 bases, and 18 bases separated the two germline ends. CDR3 nucleotides: TGTGCCAGCTCGGGTACACCCTTGGGGGAAAAACTGTTTTTT. It encodes CASSGTPLGEKLFF.

The chain couples TRBV11-2 to TRBJ1-4, with TRBD1 matching over 8 bases. Germline V gives CDR1 SGHAT, CDR2 FQNNGV. The CDR3 has 17 amino acids. V lost 6 bases and J lost 4; bases outside the gene matches: 13. The CDR3 sequence: CASRHSYRGKSNEKLFF. The CDR3 coding sequence is TGTGCCAGCAGACACTCCTACAGGGGGAAGAGTAATGAAAAACTGTTTTTT.

CDR3 DNA: TGTGCCAGCAGCGATACCAGGGGGACAGGGGGTGCCGGGGCCAACGTCCTGACTTTC. Translating it yields CASSDTRGTGGAGANVLTF. This chain joins TRBV9 and TRBJ2-6; TRBD1 matches at 11 bases. There are 19 residues in the CDR3. The V segment lost 3 bases and the J segment 4 bases; nucleotides outside the gene matches: 12. CDR1 and CDR2 (germline): SGDLS, YYNGEE.

This clonotype was seen at least ten times. The chain uses TRBV6-5 and TRBJ2-7; possibly TRBD1 or TRBD2 for D (6 bases each). Germline V CDR1 and CDR2: MNHEY, SVGAGI. The CDR3 is made up of 15 amino acids. V lost 2 bases and J lost 2, with 13 bases in between. CDR3 bases: TGTGCCAGCAGTTACGGTCACGGGGGCGCCTACGAGCAGTACTTC. Protein sequence: CASSYGHGGAYEQYF.

The rearrangement uses TRBV6-1 and TRBJ1-5; D is unclear. Germline V gene data show CDR1 as MNHNS and CDR2 as SASEGT. V dropped 5 bases and J dropped 2 bases, with 16 bases sitting between them. This CDR3 has 16 amino acids. This CDR3 reads CASSKSREGRNQPQHF. The DNA of the CDR3 is TGTGCCAGCAGTAAGTCCCGGGAGGGTCGCAATCAGCCCCAGCATTTT.

The chain combines TRBV11-2 with TRBJ2-7; D is perhaps TRBD2 (5 bases). The CDR3 has 17 residues. CDR1 and CDR2 from the germline V gene are SGHAT and FQNNGV. V was clipped by 2 bases and J by 4 bases, with 21 bases between them. DNA for the CDR3: TGTGCCAGCAGCTTAATTAAAGCCGGGATCAGATCATACGAGCAGTACTTC. It codes for CASSLIKAGIRSYEQYF.

This clonotype has ten or more counts. This chain links TRBV28 with TRBJ1-2; the match to TRBD1 covers 8 bases. The CDR3 is 14 amino acids. Germline V gene lookup returns CDR1 MDHEN and CDR2 SYDVKM. V lost 6 bases, J lost 5 bases, and 8 bases stayed unmatched. The CDR3 here is CASSQSTGVYGYTF. In DNA form, the CDR3 reads TGTGCCAGCAGCCAATCGACAGGGGTTTATGGCTACACCTTC.

This clonotype was seen many times. This chain connects TRBV7-2 to TRBJ1-4; 9 bases line up with TRBD1. The CDR3 has 20 amino acids. V lost 1 base to trimming and J lost 3 bases; unmatched junction nucleotides: 15. CDR1 and CDR2 from the germline V gene are SGHTA and FQGNSA. This CDR3 is CASSLVWTGVVVVANEKLFF. The CDR3 DNA follows: TGTGCCAGCAGCTTAGTTTGGACAGGGGTGGTCGTTGTGGCTAATGAAAAACTGTTTTTT.

The chain combines TRBV20-1 with TRBJ1-5; 7 nucleotides match TRBD1. The CDR3 extends over 13 amino acids. Germline V gives CDR1 DFQATT, CDR2 SNEGSKA (reference sequence). Trimming took 4 bases from V and 7 from J; bases not matched to a gene: 7. The CDR3 region is CSAKTGESQPQHF. CDR3 coding DNA: TGCAGTGCTAAAACAGGGGAAAGCCAGCCCCAGCATTTT.

The chain joins TRBV27 to TRBJ1-3; D is unresolved. Germline V gene data show CDR1 as MNHEY and CDR2 as SMNVEV (reference sequence). The CDR3 runs to 14 residues. The V end lost 4 bases, the J end lost 2 bases, and 9 bases lay between the germline ends. The CDR3 nucleotides are TGTGCCAGCAGTTCCTGGGAAGCTGGAAACACCATATATTTT. It is translated as CASSSWEAGNTIYF.